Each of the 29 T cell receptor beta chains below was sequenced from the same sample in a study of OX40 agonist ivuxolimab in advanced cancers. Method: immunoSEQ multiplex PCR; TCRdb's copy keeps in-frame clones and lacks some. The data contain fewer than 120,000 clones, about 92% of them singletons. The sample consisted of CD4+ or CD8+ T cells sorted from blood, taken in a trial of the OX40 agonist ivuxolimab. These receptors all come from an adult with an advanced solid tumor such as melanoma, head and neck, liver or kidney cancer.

The CDR3 sequence is CASNPRDSYEQYF. CDR3 in DNA: TGTGCCAGCAACCCAAGGGACAGCTACGAGCAGTACTTC. The chain recombines TRBV7-9 with TRBJ2-7, with TRBD1 matching over 7 bases. Trimming at V came to 7 bases and at J to 3 bases, leaving 6 bases not matched to a gene. Germline V lookup: CDR1 SEHNR, CDR2 FQNEAQ (reference sequence). There are 13 residues in the CDR3.

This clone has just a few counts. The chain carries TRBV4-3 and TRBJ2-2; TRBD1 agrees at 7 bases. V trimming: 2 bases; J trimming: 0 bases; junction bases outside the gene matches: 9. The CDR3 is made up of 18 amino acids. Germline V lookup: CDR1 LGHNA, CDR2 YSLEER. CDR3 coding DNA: TGCGCCAGCAGCCAACCACCACCGGGACAGCCGAACACCGGGGAGCTGTTTTTT. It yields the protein CASSQPPPGQPNTGELFF.

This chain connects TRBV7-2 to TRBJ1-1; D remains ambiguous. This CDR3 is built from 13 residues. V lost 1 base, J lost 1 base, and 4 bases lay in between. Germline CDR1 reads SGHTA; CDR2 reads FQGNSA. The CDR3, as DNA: TGTGCCAGCAGCTTAGTACGGAACACTGAAGCTTTCTTT. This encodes CASSLVRNTEAFF.

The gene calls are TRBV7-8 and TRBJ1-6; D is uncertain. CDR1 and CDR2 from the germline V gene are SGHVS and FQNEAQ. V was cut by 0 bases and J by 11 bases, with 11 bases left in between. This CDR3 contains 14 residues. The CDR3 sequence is CASSLAHEGTPLHF. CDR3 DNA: TGTGCCAGCAGCTTAGCGCACGAGGGAACACCCCTCCACTTT.

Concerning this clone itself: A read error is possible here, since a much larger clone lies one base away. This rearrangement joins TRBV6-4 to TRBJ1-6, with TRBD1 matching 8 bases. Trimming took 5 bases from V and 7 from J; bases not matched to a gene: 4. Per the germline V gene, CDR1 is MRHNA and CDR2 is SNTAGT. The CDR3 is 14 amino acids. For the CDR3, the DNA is TGTGCCAGCAGTCCGACAGGGGACAATTCACCCCTCCACTTT. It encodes CASSPTGDNSPLHF.

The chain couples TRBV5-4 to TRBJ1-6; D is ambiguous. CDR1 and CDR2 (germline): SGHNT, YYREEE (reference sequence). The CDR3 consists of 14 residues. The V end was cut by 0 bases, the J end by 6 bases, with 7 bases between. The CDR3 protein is CASSLEGSNSPLHF. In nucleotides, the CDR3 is TGTGCCAGCAGCTTGGAGGGCAGTAATTCACCCCTCCACTTT.

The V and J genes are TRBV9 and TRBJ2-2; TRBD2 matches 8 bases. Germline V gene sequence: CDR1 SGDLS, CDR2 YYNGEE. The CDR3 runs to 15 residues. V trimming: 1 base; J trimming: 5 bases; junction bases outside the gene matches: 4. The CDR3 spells CASSVRVAGTGELFF. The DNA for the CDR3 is TGTGCCAGCAGCGTAAGGGTAGCGGGGACCGGGGAGCTGTTTTTT.

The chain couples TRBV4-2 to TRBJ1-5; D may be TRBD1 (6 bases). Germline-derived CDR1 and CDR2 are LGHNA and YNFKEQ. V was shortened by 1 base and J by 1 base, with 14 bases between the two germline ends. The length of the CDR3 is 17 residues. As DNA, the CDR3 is TGTGCCAGCAGCCAAGGTGGGGGGCGCGAAAGCAATCAGCCCCAGCATTTT. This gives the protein CASSQGGGRESNQPQHF.

DNA of the CDR3: TGTGCCAGCAGCTTAGCGGGCCCTCTTCGACAGGGATCTGGAAACACCATATATTTT. This codes for CASSLAGPLRQGSGNTIYF. The gene calls are TRBV7-9 and TRBJ1-3; 7 bases match TRBD1. The J segment lost 1 base and the V segment lost 0 bases, leaving 12 bases of the junction unmatched. Germline values: CDR1 SEHNR, CDR2 FQNEAQ (reference sequence). The length of the CDR3 is 19 residues.

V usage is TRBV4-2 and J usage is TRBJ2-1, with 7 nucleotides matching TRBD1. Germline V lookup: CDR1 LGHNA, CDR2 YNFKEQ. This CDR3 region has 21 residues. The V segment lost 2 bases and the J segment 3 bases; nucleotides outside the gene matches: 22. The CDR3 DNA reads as TGTGCCAGCAGCCAACAATTGACGACAGGGACCTACCCCTCGGGCTACAATGAGCAGTTCTTC. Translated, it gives CASSQQLTTGTYPSGYNEQFF.

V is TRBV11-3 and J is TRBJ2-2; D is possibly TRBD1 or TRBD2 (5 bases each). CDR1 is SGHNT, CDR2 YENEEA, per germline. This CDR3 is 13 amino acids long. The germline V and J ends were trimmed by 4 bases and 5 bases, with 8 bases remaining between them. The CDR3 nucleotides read TGTGCCAGCAGCTCGGGGCCTACCGGGGAGCTGTTTTTT. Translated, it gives CASSSGPTGELFF. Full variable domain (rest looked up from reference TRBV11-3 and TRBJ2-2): EAGVVQSPRYKIIEKKQPVAFWCNPISGHNTLYWYLQNLGQGPELLIRYENEEAVDDSQLPKDRFSAERLKGVDSTLKIQPAELGDSAVYLCASSSGPTGELFFGEGSRLTVL.

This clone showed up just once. The DNA for the CDR3 is TGTGCCAGCAGTTACTCTCGGCCAGGGATGGAATCACCCCTCCACTTT. This gives the protein CASSYSRPGMESPLHF. The chain joins TRBV6-5 to TRBJ1-6; D is perhaps TRBD1 (5 bases). The CDR3 is made up of 16 amino acids. Germline V CDR1 and CDR2: MNHEY, SVGAGI. V gave up 0 bases and J gave up 10 bases, with 16 bases separating them.

CDR3 amino acids: CASRNRGAEEKLFF. DNA of the CDR3: TGTGCCAGCCGTAACCGGGGGGCTGAGGAAAAACTGTTTTTT. The chain employs TRBV6-5 and TRBJ1-4; D is possibly TRBD1 (6 bases). The germline V gene has CDR1 MNHEY and CDR2 SVGAGI. With 8 bases removed from V and 8 bases from J, the gap between germline ends came to 18 bases. The CDR3 covers 14 residues.

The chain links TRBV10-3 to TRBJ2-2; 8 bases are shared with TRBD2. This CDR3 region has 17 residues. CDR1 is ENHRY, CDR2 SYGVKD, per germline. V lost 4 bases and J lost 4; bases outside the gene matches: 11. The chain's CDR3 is CAISGPTGGSGTGELFF. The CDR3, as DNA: TGTGCCATCAGTGGGCCGACGGGGGGGTCGGGCACCGGGGAGCTGTTTTTT.

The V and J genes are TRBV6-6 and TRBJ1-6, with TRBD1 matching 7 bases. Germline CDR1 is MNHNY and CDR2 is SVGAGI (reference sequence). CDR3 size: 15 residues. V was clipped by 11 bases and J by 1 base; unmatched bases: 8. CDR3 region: CAGQVKWSYNSPLHF. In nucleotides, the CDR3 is TGTGCCGGACAGGTTAAATGGTCCTATAATTCACCCCTCCACTTT.

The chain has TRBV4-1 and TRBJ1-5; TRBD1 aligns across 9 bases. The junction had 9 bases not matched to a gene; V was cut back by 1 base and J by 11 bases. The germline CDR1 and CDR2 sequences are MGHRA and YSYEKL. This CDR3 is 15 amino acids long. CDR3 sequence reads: CASSQVATGGSTQHF. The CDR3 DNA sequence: TGCGCCAGCAGCCAAGTCGCGACAGGGGGAAGTACCCAGCATTTT.

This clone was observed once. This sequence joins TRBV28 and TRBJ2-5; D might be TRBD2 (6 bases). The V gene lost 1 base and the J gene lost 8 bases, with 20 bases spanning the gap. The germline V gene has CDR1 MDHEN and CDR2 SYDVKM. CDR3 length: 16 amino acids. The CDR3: CASSLSAGPVGDTQYF. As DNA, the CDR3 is TGTGCCAGCAGTTTATCCGCGGGACCGGTGGGTGACACCCAGTACTTC.

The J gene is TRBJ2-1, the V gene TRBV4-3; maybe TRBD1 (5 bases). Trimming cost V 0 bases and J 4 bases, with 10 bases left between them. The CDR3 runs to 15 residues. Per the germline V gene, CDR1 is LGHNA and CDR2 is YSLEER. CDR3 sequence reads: CASSQDNRQYNEQFF. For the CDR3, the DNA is TGCGCCAGCAGCCAAGATAACAGGCAGTACAATGAGCAGTTCTTC.

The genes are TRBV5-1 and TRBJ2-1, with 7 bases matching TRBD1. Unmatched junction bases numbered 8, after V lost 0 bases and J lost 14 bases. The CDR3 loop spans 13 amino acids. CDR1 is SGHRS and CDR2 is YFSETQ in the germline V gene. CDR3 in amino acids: CASSLEGADREFF. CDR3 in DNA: TGCGCCAGCAGCTTGGAGGGGGCAGATCGGGAGTTCTTC.

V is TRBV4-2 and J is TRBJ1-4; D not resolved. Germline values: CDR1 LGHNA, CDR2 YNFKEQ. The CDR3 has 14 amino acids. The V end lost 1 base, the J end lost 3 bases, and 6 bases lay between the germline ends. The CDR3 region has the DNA TGTGCCAGCAGCCAAGGGATAGCTAATGAAAAACTGTTTTTT. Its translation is CASSQGIANEKLFF.

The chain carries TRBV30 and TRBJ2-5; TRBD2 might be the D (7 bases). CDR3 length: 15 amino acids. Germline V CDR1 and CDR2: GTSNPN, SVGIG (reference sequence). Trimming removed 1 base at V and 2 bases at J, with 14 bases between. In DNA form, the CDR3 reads TGTGCCTGGAGTGAGGGGGGGGAGGGACAAGAGACCCAGTACTTC. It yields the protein CAWSEGGEGQETQYF.

CDR3 sequence reads: CASSIKMNTEAFF. CDR3 DNA sequence: TGTGCCAGTAGTATAAAAATGAACACTGAAGCTTTCTTT. The chain combines TRBV19 with TRBJ1-1; D unresolved. V lost 2 bases, J lost 0 bases, and 4 bases lay in between. The CDR3 sequence is 13 residues long. Germline V gene lookup returns CDR1 LNHDA and CDR2 SQIVND (reference sequence).

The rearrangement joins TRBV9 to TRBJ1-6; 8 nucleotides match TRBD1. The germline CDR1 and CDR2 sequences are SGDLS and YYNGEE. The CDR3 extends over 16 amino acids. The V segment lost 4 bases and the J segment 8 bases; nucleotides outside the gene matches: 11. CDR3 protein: CASSRNTGTGYSPLHF. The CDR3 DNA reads TGTGCCAGCAGCCGTAATACCGGGACAGGATATTCACCCCTCCACTTT.

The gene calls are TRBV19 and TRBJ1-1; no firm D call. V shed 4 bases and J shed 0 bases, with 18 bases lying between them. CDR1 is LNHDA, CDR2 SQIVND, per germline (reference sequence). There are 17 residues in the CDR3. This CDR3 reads CASSTIDLGWLNTEAFF. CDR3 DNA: TGTGCCAGTAGTACCATAGACCTCGGGTGGCTGAACACTGAAGCTTTCTTT. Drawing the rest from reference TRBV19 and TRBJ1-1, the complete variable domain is DGGITQSPKYLFRKEGQNVTLSCEQNLNHDAMYWYRQDPGQGLRLIYYSQIVNDFQKGDIAEGYSVSREKKESFPLTVTSAQKNPTAFYLCASSTIDLGWLNTEAFFGQGTRLTVV.

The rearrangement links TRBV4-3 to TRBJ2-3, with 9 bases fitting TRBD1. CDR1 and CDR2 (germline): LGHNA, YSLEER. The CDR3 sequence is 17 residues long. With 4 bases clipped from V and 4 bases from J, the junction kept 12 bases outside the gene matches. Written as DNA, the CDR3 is TGCGCCAGCAGCCCGTGGGTGGGGACAGGGTCTCCAGATACGCAGTATTTT. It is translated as CASSPWVGTGSPDTQYF.

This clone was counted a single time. CDR3 DNA: TGCGCCAGCAGCCGAGACCCGGACAGGGCGGATTCACCCCTCCACTTT. Protein: CASSRDPDRADSPLHF. V is TRBV4-3 and J is TRBJ1-6; 8 bases align to TRBD1. The length of the CDR3 is 16 residues. J was trimmed by 8 bases and V by 4 bases; bases with no gene match: 10. CDR1 is LGHNA and CDR2 is YSLEER in the germline V gene.

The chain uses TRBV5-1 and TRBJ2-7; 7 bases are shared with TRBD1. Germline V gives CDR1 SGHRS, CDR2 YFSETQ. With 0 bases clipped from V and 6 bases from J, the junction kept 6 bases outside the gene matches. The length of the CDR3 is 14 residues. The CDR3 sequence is CASSLGDRDGEQYF. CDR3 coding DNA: TGCGCCAGCAGCTTGGGCGACAGGGACGGCGAGCAGTACTTC.

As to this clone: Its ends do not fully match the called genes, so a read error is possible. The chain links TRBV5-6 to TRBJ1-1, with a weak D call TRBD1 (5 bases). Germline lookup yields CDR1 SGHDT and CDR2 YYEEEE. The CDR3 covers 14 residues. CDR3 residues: CASGLGRRNTEAFF. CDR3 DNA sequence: TGTGCCAGCGGCTTGGGACGGAGGAACACTGAAGCTTTCTTT.

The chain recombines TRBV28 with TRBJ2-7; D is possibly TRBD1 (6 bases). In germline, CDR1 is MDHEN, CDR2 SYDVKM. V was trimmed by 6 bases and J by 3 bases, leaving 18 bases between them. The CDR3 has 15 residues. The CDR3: CASRPNRVGLYEQYF. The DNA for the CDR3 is TGTGCCAGCAGACCAAACAGGGTTGGTCTCTACGAGCAGTACTTC.